A single count supports the clone carrying this TCR beta chain. The sample is drawn from a study of control samples from healthy donors and cancer patients. With V trimmed by 1 base and J by 2 bases, 6 bases remained unmatched. Per germline, CDR1 LGHNT and CDR2 FRNRAP. This CDR3 is 16 amino acids long. TCRdb keeps only in-frame clones here, not all; method: immunoSEQ multiplex PCR. The data hold approximately 130,000 clones, with just under 90% observed a single time. The sequenced sample consisted of blood. This receptor was taken from a man younger than 40 in good health. The chain combines TRBV12-5 with TRBJ1-2; TRBD1 aligns across 8 bases. CDR3 sequence reads: CASGLGTGYENYGYTF. In DNA, the CDR3 is TGTGCTAGTGGTTTGGGGACAGGGTATGAAAACTATGGCTACACCTTC.